This TCR beta chain was sequenced during a study of blood T cells in healthy people across ages. Looking at the study overall: Using template switching, researchers captured about one barcoded beta molecule for each two T cells.

The authors drew around 9.3 milliliters of peripheral blood from each donor. About this clonotype itself: As yet, its antigen is unknown.

V was trimmed by 5 bases and J by 0 bases, leaving 23 bases between them. CDR1 and CDR2 from the germline V gene are SQVTM and ANQGSEA. The CDR3 is 18 amino acids. Study conclusions and caveats: Roughly linear declines in TCR beta diversity per million T cells occurred with age. In long-lived donors, naive CD4+ cell counts and diversity exceeded those of aged donors.

Then a second PCR, running roughly 7 to 12 cycles, was carried out with a sample-barcoded 5' primer and a J-beta primer mix. TCRdb analysed the 5' RACE reads with MiXCR anew, one entry per CDR3 protein. The sample has approximately 1.5 million distinct CDR3 sequences, under 55% seen once; the top ten hold approximately 4%. The origin of this receptor is a young woman in good health. Sequenced material: blood. The chain recombines TRBV29-1 with TRBJ2-4; a weak D match, TRBD2 (6 bases). The CDR3 nucleotides are TGCAGCGTTAAAATTCGTCGTGGGATGGGGGGAGCCAAAAACATTCAGTACTTC. Amino acid sequence: CSVKIRRGMGGAKNIQYF.